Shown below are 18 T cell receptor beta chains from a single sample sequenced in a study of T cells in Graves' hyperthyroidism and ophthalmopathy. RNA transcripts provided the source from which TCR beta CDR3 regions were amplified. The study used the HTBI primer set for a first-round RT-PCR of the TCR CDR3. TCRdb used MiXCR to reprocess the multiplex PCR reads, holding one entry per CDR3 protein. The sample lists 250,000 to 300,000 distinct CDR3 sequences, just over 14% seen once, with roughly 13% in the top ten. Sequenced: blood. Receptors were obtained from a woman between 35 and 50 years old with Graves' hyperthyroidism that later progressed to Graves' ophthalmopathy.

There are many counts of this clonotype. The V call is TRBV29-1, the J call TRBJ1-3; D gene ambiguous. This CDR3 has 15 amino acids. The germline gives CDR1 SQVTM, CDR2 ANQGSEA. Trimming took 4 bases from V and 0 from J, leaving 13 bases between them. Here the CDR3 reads CSVALNSNSGNTIYF. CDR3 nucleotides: TGCAGCGTTGCGCTCAACAGTAACTCTGGAAACACCATATATTTT.

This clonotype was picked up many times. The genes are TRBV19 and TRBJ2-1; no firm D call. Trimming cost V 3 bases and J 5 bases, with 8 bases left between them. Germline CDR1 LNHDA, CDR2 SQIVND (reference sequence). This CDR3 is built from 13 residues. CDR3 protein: CASSMDGHNEQFF. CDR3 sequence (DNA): TGTGCCAGTAGTATGGACGGACACAATGAGCAGTTCTTC.

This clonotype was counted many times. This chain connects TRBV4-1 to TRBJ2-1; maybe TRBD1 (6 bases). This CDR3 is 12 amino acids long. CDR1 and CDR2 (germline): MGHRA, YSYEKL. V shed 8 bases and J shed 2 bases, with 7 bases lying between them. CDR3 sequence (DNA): TGCGCCAGCCAGGGGACCTACAATGAGCAGTTCTTC. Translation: CASQGTYNEQFF.

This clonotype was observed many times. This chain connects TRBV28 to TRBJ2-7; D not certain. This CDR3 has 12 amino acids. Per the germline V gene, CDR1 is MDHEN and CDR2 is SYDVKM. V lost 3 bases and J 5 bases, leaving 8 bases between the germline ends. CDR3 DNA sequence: TGTGCCAGCAGTTTCTCCTGGAACGAGCAGTACTTC. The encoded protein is CASSFSWNEQYF.

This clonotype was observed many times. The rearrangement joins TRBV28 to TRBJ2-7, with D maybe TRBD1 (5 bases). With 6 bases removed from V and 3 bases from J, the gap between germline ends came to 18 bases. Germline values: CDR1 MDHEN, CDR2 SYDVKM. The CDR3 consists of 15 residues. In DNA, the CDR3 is TGTGCCAGCAGCCCCCCCCAGGGTTCTGGCTACGAGCAGTACTTC. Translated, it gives CASSPPQGSGYEQYF.

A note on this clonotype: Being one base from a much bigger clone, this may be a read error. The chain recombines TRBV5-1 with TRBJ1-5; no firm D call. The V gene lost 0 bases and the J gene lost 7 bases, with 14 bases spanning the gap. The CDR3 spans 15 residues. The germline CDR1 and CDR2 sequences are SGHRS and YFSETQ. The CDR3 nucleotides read TGCGCCAGCAGCTTGGGCCTCAAGGACGACCAGCCCCAGCATTTT. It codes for CASSLGLKDDQPQHF.

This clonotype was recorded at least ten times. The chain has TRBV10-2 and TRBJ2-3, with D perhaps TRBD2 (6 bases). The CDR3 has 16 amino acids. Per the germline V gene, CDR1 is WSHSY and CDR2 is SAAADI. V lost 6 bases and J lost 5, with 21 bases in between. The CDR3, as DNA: TGCGCCAGCAGCCCTCGGGAGACAGTTGCGGGAGATACGCAGTATTTT. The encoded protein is CASSPRETVAGDTQYF.

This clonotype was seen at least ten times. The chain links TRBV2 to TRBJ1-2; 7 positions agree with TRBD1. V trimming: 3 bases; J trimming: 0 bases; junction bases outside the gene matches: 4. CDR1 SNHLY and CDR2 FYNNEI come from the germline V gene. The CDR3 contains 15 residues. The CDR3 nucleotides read TGTGCCAGCAGTGATCCGGGACAGTCTAACTATGGCTACACCTTC. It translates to CASSDPGQSNYGYTF. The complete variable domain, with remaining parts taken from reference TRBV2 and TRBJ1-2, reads EPEVTQTPSHQVTQMGQEVILRCVPISNHLYFYWYRQILGQKVEFLVSFYNNEISEKSEIFDDQFSVERPDGSNFTLKIRSTKLEDSAMYFCASSDPGQSNYGYTFGSGTRLTVV.

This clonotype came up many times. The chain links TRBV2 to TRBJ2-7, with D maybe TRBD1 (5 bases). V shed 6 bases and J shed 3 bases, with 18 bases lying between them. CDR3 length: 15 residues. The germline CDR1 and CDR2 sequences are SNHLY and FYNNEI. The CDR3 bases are TGTGCCAGCAGAGCAGACAGCACTCCTGTCTACGAGCAGTACTTC. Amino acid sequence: CASRADSTPVYEQYF.

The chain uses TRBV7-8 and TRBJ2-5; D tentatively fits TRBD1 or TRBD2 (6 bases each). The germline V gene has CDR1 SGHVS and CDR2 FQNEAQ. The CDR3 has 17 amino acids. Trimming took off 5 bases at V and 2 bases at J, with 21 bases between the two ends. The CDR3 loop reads CASSAYRPGARQETQYF. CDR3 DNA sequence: TGTGCCAGCAGCGCCTATAGACCGGGGGCCAGACAAGAGACCCAGTACTTC.

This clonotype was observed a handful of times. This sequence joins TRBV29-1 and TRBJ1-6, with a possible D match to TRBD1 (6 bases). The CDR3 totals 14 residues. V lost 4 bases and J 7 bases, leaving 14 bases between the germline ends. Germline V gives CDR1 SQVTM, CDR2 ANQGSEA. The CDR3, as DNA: TGCAGCGTTGGATTCGGTCAGGGGAATTCACCCCTCCACTTT. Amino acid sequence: CSVGFGQGNSPLHF.

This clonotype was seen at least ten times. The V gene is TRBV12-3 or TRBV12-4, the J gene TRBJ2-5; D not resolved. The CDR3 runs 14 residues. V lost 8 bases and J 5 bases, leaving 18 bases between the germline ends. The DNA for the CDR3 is TGTGCCAGCGTCCCCCCTGATACCTTGGAGACCCAGTACTTC. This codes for CASVPPDTLETQYF.

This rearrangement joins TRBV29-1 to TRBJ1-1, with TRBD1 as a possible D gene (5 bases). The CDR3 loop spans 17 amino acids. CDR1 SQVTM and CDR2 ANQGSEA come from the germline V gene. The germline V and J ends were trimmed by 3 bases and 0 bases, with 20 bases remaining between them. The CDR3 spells CSVDSEGWEGMNTEAFF. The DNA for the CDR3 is TGCAGCGTTGATAGTGAGGGTTGGGAGGGGATGAACACTGAAGCTTTCTTT.

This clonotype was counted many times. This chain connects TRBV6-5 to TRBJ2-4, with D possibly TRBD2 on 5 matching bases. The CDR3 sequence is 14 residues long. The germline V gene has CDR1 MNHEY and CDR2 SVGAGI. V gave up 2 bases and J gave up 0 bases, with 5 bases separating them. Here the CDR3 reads CASSYGRAKNIQYF. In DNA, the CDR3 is TGTGCCAGCAGTTACGGGAGAGCCAAAAACATTCAGTACTTC.

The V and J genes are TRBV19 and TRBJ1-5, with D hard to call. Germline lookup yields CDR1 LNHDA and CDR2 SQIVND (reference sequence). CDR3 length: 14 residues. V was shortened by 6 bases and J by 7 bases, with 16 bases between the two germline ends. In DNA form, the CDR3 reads TGTGCCAGTAGAATGAGCATGTCGGGGCAGCCCCAGCATTTT. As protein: CASRMSMSGQPQHF.

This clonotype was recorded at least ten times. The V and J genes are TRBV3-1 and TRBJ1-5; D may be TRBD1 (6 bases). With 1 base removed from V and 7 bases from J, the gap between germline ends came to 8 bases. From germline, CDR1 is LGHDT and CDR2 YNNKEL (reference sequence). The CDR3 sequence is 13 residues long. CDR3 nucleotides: TGTGCCAGCAGCCAAGGAACAGGGCAGCCCCAGCATTTT. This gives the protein CASSQGTGQPQHF.

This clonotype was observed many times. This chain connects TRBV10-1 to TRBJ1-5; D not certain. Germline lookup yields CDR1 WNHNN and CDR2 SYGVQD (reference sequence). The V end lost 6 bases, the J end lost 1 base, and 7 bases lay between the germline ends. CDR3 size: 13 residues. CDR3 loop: CASRVGSNQPQHF. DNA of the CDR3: TGCGCCAGCAGGGTAGGGAGCAATCAGCCCCAGCATTTT.

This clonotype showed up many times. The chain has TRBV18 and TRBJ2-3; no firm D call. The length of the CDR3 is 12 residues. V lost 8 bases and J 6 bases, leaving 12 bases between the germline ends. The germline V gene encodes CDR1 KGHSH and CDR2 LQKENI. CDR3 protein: CASSPSTDTQYF. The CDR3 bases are TGTGCCAGCAGCCCATCTACGGATACGCAGTATTTT.